This passage covers 9 T cell receptor beta chains from one sample sequenced in a study of blood T cell repertoires in COVID-19. Measured with immunoSEQ multiplex PCR; TCRdb has only the in-frame clones, and not every one. The data show approximately 220,000 clones, with 80% to 90% seen just once and approximately 5% held by the top ten. The sample consisted of peripheral blood. The receptors derive from a woman in her sixties or seventies who had recovered from COVID-19.

The chain combines TRBV6-6 with TRBJ1-1; possibly TRBD1 for D (5 bases). CDR3 length: 13 amino acids. Trimming cost V 4 bases and J 4 bases, with 10 bases left between them. CDR1 is MNHNY and CDR2 is SVGAGI in the germline V gene (reference sequence). The CDR3 sequence is CASSFPGGTEAFF. The CDR3 DNA is TGTGCCAGCAGTTTTCCGGGGGGCACTGAAGCTTTCTTT.

This chain joins TRBV30 and TRBJ1-6; D gene ambiguous. Germline values: CDR1 GTSNPN, CDR2 SVGIG (reference sequence). This CDR3 is 12 amino acids long. Trimming left V 5 bases short and J 11 bases short, with 13 bases between. CDR3 in amino acids: CAWRDGDTPLHF. The DNA for the CDR3 is TGTGCCTGGCGGGATGGCGATACACCCCTCCACTTT.

V and J are TRBV30 and TRBJ2-3; TRBD2 matches at 8 bases. The CDR3 is made up of 15 amino acids. With 0 bases clipped from V and 5 bases from J, the junction kept 7 bases outside the gene matches. The germline V gene has CDR1 GTSNPN and CDR2 SVGIG (reference sequence). The CDR3 reads CAWSVLRGAGDTQYF. CDR3 coding DNA: TGTGCCTGGAGTGTACTGCGGGGGGCGGGAGATACGCAGTATTTT.

There are a few counts of this clone. This chain connects TRBV3-1 (or the pseudogene TRBV3-2) to TRBJ2-5; 16 nucleotides agree with TRBD2. This CDR3 is 18 amino acids long. Germline CDR1 is LGHDT and CDR2 is YNNKEL (reference sequence). The V segment lost 0 bases and the J segment 5 bases; nucleotides outside the gene matches: 6. CDR3 sequence: CASSQDPGLAGGRETQYF. CDR3 DNA sequence: TGTGCCAGCAGCCAAGACCCGGGACTAGCGGGGGGGAGGGAGACCCAGTACTTC.

The rearrangement uses TRBV30 and TRBJ1-4; D unresolved. Trimming pared 1 base from V and 7 bases from J, leaving 10 bases between. In germline, CDR1 is GTSNPN, CDR2 SVGIG (reference sequence). The CDR3 spans 13 residues. Written as DNA, the CDR3 is TGTGCCTGGAGTGGGGCAGGTAGTGAAAAACTGTTTTTT. Translation gives CAWSGAGSEKLFF.

The V call is TRBV4-3, the J call TRBJ2-3, with 10 nucleotides matching TRBD2. The CDR3 sequence is 16 residues long. The J segment lost 5 bases and the V segment lost 2 bases, leaving 7 bases of the junction unmatched. Germline-derived CDR1 and CDR2 are LGHNA and YSLEER. The CDR3 region has the DNA TGCGCCAGCAGCCAATCCCTAGCGGGGGAAGGAGATACGCAGTATTTT. Translated: CASSQSLAGEGDTQYF.

This chain uses TRBV7-2 with TRBJ2-7; D might be TRBD2 (6 bases). V was trimmed by 2 bases and J by 3 bases, leaving 8 bases between them. Germline V lookup: CDR1 SGHTA, CDR2 FQGNSA. The CDR3 covers 13 residues. CDR3 DNA: TGTGCCAGCAGCTTATCGGGAGTCTACGAGCAGTACTTC. Translation: CASSLSGVYEQYF.

V gene TRBV5-1 combines with J gene TRBJ2-1, with 8 bases matching TRBD2. Per the germline V gene, CDR1 is SGHRS and CDR2 is YFSETQ. CDR3 length: 17 residues. V lost 0 bases to trimming and J lost 0 bases; unmatched junction nucleotides: 5. CDR3 loop: CASSLGLAGNSYNEQFF. As DNA, the CDR3 is TGCGCCAGCAGCTTGGGATTAGCGGGGAACTCCTACAATGAGCAGTTCTTC.

This clone was recorded only once. This chain joins TRBV18 and TRBJ2-5; TRBD2 agrees at 13 bases. The trim removed 3 bases at V and 0 bases at J, leaving 7 bases unmatched. Germline V gene data show CDR1 as KGHSH and CDR2 as LQKENI. The CDR3 runs 18 residues. Here the CDR3 DNA reads TGTGCCAGCTCACCTCGCAGTGGGACTAGCGGGGACCAAGAGACCCAGTACTTC. Translating gives CASSPRSGTSGDQETQYF.